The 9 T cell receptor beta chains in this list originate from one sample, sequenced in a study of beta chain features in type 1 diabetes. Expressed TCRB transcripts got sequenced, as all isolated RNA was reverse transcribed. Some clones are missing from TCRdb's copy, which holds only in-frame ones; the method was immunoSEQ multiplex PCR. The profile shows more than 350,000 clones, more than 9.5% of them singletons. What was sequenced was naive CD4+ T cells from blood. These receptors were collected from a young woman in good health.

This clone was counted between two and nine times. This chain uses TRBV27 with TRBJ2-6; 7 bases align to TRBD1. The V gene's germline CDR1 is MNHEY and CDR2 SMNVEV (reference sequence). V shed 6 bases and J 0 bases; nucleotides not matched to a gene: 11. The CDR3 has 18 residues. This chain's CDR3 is CASSHPGQPNSGANVLTF. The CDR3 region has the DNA TGTGCCAGCAGCCACCCGGGACAGCCGAACTCTGGGGCCAACGTCCTGACTTTC.

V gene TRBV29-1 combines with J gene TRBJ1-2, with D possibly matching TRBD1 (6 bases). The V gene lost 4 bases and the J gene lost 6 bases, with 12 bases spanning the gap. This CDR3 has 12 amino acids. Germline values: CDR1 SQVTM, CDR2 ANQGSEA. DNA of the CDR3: TGCAGCGTTGCAAGGCCAGGGGATGGCTACACCTTC. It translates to CSVARPGDGYTF. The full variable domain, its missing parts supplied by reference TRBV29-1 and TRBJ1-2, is SAVISQKPSRDICQRGTSLTIQCQVDSQVTMMFWYRQQPGQSLTLIATANQGSEATYESGFVIDKFPISRPNLTFSTLTVSNMSPEDSSIYLCSVARPGDGYTFGSGTRLTVV.

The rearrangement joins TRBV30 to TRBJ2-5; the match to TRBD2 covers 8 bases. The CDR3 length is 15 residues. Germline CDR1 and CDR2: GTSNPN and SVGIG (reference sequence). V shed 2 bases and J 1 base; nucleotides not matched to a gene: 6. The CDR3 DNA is TGTGCCTGGAGTACTAGCGGCACTTTCCAAGAGACCCAGTACTTC. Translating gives CAWSTSGTFQETQYF.

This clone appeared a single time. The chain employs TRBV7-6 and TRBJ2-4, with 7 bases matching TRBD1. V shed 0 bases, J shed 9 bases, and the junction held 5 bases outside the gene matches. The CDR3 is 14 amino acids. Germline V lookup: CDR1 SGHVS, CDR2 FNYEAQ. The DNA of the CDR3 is TGTGCCAGCAGCTTAGCAGGACAGGAGACCATTCAGTACTTC. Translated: CASSLAGQETIQYF.

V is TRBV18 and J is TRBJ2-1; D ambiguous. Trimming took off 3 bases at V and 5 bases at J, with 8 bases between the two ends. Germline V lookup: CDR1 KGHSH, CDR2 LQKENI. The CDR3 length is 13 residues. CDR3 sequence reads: CASSPAKDNEQFF. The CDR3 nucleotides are TGTGCCAGCTCACCGGCCAAGGACAATGAGCAGTTCTTC.

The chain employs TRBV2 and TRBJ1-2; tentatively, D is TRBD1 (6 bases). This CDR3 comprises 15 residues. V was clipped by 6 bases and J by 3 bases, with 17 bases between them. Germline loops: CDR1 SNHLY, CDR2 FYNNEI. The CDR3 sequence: CASRAIGGRDYGYTF. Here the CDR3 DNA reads TGTGCCAGCAGAGCAATAGGGGGTCGGGACTATGGCTACACCTTC.

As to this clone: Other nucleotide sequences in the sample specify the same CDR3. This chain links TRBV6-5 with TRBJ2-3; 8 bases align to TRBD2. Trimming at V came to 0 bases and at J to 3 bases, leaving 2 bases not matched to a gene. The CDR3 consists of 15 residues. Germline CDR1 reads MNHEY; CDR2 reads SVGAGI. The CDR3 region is CASSYSGTSTDTQYF. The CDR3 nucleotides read TGTGCCAGCAGTTACTCTGGGACTAGTACAGATACGCAGTATTTT.

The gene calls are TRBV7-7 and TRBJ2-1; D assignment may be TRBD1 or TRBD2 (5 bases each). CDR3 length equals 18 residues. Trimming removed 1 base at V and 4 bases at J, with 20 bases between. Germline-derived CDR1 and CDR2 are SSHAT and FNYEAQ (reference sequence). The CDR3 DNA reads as TGTGCCAGCAGCTTAGGTGGTTCGGGTGGGGGATCATACAATGAGCAGTTCTTC. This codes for CASSLGGSGGGSYNEQFF.

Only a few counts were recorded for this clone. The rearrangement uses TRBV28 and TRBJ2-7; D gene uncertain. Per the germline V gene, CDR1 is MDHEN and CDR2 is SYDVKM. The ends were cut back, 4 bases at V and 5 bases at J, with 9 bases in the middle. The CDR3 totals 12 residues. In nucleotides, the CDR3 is TGTGCCAGCAGTTCCTGGTCCGACGAGCAGTACGTC. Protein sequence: CASSSWSDEQYV.